The rows below give T cell receptor beta chains drawn from one sample of a study of response to subunit inactivated influenza vaccine. TCRdb recomputed calls from the RT-PCR reads with MiXCR, one row per CDR3 protein. The sample has more than 200,000 distinct CDR3 sequences; 9.5% to 15% are singletons. Sample: non-naive T cells sorted from PBMCs, taken roughly 2 weeks before vaccination. These TCRs come from a man aged 50-60 years who received an inactivated influenza vaccine. Both conserved end residues are part of each CDR3. The order of the fields is D gene, V gene, clone size, J gene, CDR3 DNA, CDR3 protein. D genes are given only for firm matches. Part of the rows lack a size; the others show once, few, many or a class for expanded clones.

TRBD1,TRBV4-2,-,TRBJ1-5,TGTGCCAGCAGCCACGACTACAAACAGGGGACGCCCCAGCATTTT,CASSHDYKQGTPQHF
TRBD2,TRBV20-1,few,TRBJ2-2,TGCAGTGCAGTACTAGCGGGAGTTCGGGAGCTGTTTTTT,CSAVLAGVRELFF
-,TRBV7-9,once,TRBJ1-3,TGTGCCAGCAGCTTTCGGTCCCGAAACACCATATATTTT,CASSFRSRNTIYF
-,TRBV2,many,TRBJ2-1,TGTGCCAGCCGGAGGGGGGCTGGTTTGGGTGAGCAGTTCTTC,CASRRGAGLGEQFF
-,TRBV29-1,few,TRBJ1-1,TGCAGCGCCCAGGGTTCGGGTCGGAACACTGAAGCTTTCTTT,CSAQGSGRNTEAFF
-,TRBV7-2,few,TRBJ2-7,TGTGCCAGCAGCTTAAAGTCCAGGGGCGAGCAGTACTTC,CASSLKSRGEQYF
-,TRBV7-9,few,TRBJ2-1,TGTGCCAGCATACCTCAGGACGGCCATGTATACAATGAGCAGTTCTTC,CASIPQDGHVYNEQFF
-,TRBV14,-,TRBJ2-3,TGTGCCAGCAACCGTGGGGGAGCGGTGGGAGATACGCAGTATTTT,CASNRGGAVGDTQYF
-,TRBV6-5,-,TRBJ2-3,TGTGCCAGCAGTTACTCGGGGGGGCGGGCAGATACGCAGTATTTT,CASSYSGGRADTQYF
TRBD2,TRBV20-1,-,TRBJ2-7,TGCAGTGCTAGTCCTCGGACTAGCGGGAGCCTGACCTACGAGCAGTACTTC,CSASPRTSGSLTYEQYF
-,TRBV2,few,TRBJ1-1,TGTGCCAGCAGTGCTCCCCAGGGTTGGGGAAAGGGGAACACTGAAGCTTTCTTT,CASSAPQGWGKGNTEAFF
-,TRBV7-2,-,TRBJ1-1,TGTGCCAGCAGCCCAGGTCGGGGTGAAGGTGAAGCTTTCTTT,CASSPGRGEGEAFF
-,TRBV20-1,few,TRBJ2-3,TGCAGTGCTGGCCGGGGTGGGGCGTTCCCAGATACGCAGTATTTT,CSAGRGGAFPDTQYF
-,TRBV7-6,many,TRBJ2-2,TGTGCCAGCACCTCCATATCCCCTGAAGGAGGCGGGGAGCTGTTTTTT,CASTSISPEGGGELFF
TRBD1,TRBV10-3,few,TRBJ2-7,TGTGCCAGCGGACAGGGGCCGGCCTACGAGCAGTACTTC,CASGQGPAYEQYF
-,TRBV20-1,many,TRBJ1-2,TGCAGTGCTAAAGGTTTGGAATATGGCTACACCTTC,CSAKGLEYGYTF
TRBD1,TRBV10-3,few,TRBJ2-3,TGTGCCATCGGGGACCCGGGGCAGGGGGCGGCAGATACGCAGTATTTT,CAIGDPGQGAADTQYF
-,TRBV6-1,-,TRBJ1-3,TGTGCCAGCAAACCCAGGGGAGGAAACACCATATATTTT,CASKPRGGNTIYF
TRBD1,TRBV5-1,many,TRBJ1-4,TGCGCCAGCAGCCGGGGGGACAGCAAAAATGAAAAACTGTTTTTT,CASSRGDSKNEKLFF
-,TRBV20-1,many,TRBJ1-1,TGCAGTGCTAGCCAGGGGTGGGCTGAAGCTTTCTTT,CSASQGWAEAFF
TRBD2,TRBV25-1,-,TRBJ2-1,TGTGCCAGCAGTGATCCCCTAGCGGGAGTCGGATATGAGCAGTTCTTC,CASSDPLAGVGYEQFF
-,TRBV12-3/TRBV12-4,-,TRBJ1-1,TGTGCCAGCAACCTAGACAGCATGAACACTGAAGCTTTCTTT,CASNLDSMNTEAFF
-,TRBV30,-,TRBJ2-3,TGTGCCTGGAGTGGAGCGGCCACAGATACGCAGTATTTT,CAWSGAATDTQYF
-,TRBV11-1,few,TRBJ2-1,TGTGCCAGCAGCTTAGCGCGACTAGGGATGAGTAATGAGCAGTTCTTC,CASSLARLGMSNEQFF
TRBD2,TRBV27,many,TRBJ2-5,TGTGCCAGCATTGGACGGGAGGTAGAGGGGGAGACCCAGTACTTC,CASIGREVEGETQYF
TRBD2,TRBV19,few,TRBJ2-3,TGTGCCAGTAGTATTATGGCTAGCGGGAGCACAGATACGCAGTATTTT,CASSIMASGSTDTQYF
-,TRBV3-1,few,TRBJ1-4,TGTGCCAGCAGGCCCGGGTCTGGATACGGACTGTTTTTT,CASRPGSGYGLFF
TRBD1,TRBV7-8,-,TRBJ1-6,TGTGCCAGCAGCTTACAGGGGGAATCACCCCTCCACTTT,CASSLQGESPLHF
-,TRBV6-5,-,TRBJ1-6,TGTGCCAGCAGTTACAGACCTACCCGGGACCTCCACTTT,CASSYRPTRDLHF
TRBD1,TRBV4-3,-,TRBJ1-4,TGCGCCAGCAGCCAAGGAGGGATTCGGACAGGGGGGCGTGTAGGAGAAAAACTGTTTTTT,CASSQGGIRTGGRVGEKLFF
TRBD2,TRBV5-6,-,TRBJ2-1,TGTGCCAGCAGCTTGGGGGCGGGAGTTTACAATGAGCAGTTCTTC,CASSLGAGVYNEQFF
-,TRBV20-1,-,TRBJ2-1,TGCAGTGCTGATGCAGGGTACAATGAGCAGTTCTTC,CSADAGYNEQFF
TRBD1,TRBV7-7,-,TRBJ2-7,TGTGCTAGCAGCCCGACAGGGAGCGGCGAGCAGTACTTC,CASSPTGSGEQYF
TRBD1,TRBV5-1,many,TRBJ1-6,TGCGCCAGCAGCTTGGTCCCCTCCGGGACAGGGGATGTGTCCTATAATTCACCCCTCCACTTT,CASSLVPSGTGDVSYNSPLHF
-,TRBV3-1,-,TRBJ2-5,TGTGCCAGCAGCCCCGATGGGACTTCCGTGGAGACCCAGTACTTC,CASSPDGTSVETQYF
-,TRBV18,-,TRBJ1-2,TGTGCCAGCTCACCACAACAGGGAATAGACTACGGCTACACCTTC,CASSPQQGIDYGYTF
-,TRBV6-1,-,TRBJ2-1,TGTGCCAGCAGTGAATCTCTTCCACCCTACAATGAGCAGTTCTTC,CASSESLPPYNEQFF
-,TRBV12-3/TRBV12-4,-,TRBJ1-1,TGTGCCAGCAGGACGGACAGTGAAGCTTTCTTT,CASRTDSEAFF
-,TRBV4-3,-,TRBJ2-5,TGCGCCAGCAGCCAAGTCCTCCGAGAGACCCAGTACTTC,CASSQVLRETQYF
-,TRBV12-3/TRBV12-4,many,TRBJ2-5,TGTGCCAGCAGCCGCGCGGGGGCTCAAGAGACCCAGTACTTC,CASSRAGAQETQYF
-,TRBV10-3,few,TRBJ2-1,TGTGCCATCAGTCCACTAGGAGGAGGGGACAATGAGCAGTTCTTC,CAISPLGGGDNEQFF
-,TRBV11-2,-,TRBJ1-6,TGTGCCAGCAGCTCGAGGACGGATTCACCCCTCCACTTT,CASSSRTDSPLHF
-,TRBV6-5,-,TRBJ2-1,TGTGCCAGCAGTTACTTAGGGGGCTACAATGAGCAGTTCTTC,CASSYLGGYNEQFF
-,TRBV4-3,-,TRBJ2-1,TGCGCCAGCAGCCAAGAACCCACGTACAATGAGCAGTTCTTC,CASSQEPTYNEQFF
-,TRBV6-1,-,TRBJ2-6,TGTGCCAGCACTGAATCTGAGAGCTTTGGGGCCAACGTCCTGACTTTC,CASTESESFGANVLTF
TRBD1,TRBV13,-,TRBJ2-5,TGTGCCAGCAGCTCCCGAACGCAAACAGGGGAGTGGGAGACCCAGTACTTC,CASSSRTQTGEWETQYF
TRBD1,TRBV12-3/TRBV12-4,few,TRBJ2-7,TGTGCCAGCAGTAGAGACAGGGGGCGGCAGTACTTC,CASSRDRGRQYF